Listed below are T cell receptor beta chains from one sample, sequenced in a study of shared clonotypes between healthy human individuals. Measured with immunoSEQ multiplex PCR; TCRdb has only the in-frame clones, and not every one. The data contain 2.5 million or so clones, approximately 90% of them singletons. Material: naive CD4+ T cells sorted from blood. The receptors derive from a man aged 18-30 years in good health. The CDR3 runs from the conserved cysteine through the conserved F or W. A D gene is named only where the DNA matches it firmly. Rows may omit the clone size; those that give it use once, few, many or a size class.

d_call clone_size j_call v_call cdr3_nt cdr3_aa
NA once TRBJ2-7 TRBV9 TGTGCCAGCAGCGTTGATTCGGGCACCTACGAGCAGTACTTC CASSVDSGTYEQYF
NA NA TRBJ2-3 TRBV7-9 TGTGCCAGCGGAACCCGGGGCCTTGAGACGGATACGCAGTATTTT CASGTRGLETDTQYF
NA NA TRBJ2-1 TRBV6-6 TGTGCCAGCAGTTATCCCAATGAGCAGTTCTTC CASSYPNEQFF
TRBD1 once TRBJ1-3 TRBV2 TGTGCCAGCGGGCAGGGGGTTGCCTCTGGAAACACCATATATTTT CASGQGVASGNTIYF
NA NA TRBJ1-2 TRBV5-4 TGTGCCAGCAGCTTTCCCTGGAGTATGACAGATGGCTACACCTTC CASSFPWSMTDGYTF
NA NA TRBJ1-3 TRBV7-2 TGTGCCAGCAGCATAAGGGGTGTACCAGGAAACACCATATATTTT CASSIRGVPGNTIYF
NA NA TRBJ1-1 TRBV14 TGTGCCAGCAGCCAAGATAGCATTTGGGGAGGAAGGACTGAAGCTTTCTTT CASSQDSIWGGRTEAFF
TRBD1 NA TRBJ1-3 TRBV7-3 TGTGCCAGCAGCTTAACAGGACAGGGGGCAAACACCATATATTTT CASSLTGQGANTIYF
TRBD1 few TRBJ1-1 TRBV2 TGTGCCAGTATGGGGACAGGGTTTATAGGGACTGAAGCTTTCTTT CASMGTGFIGTEAFF
NA NA TRBJ2-6 TRBV28 TGTGCCAGCAGTTTCCTAGCCTCTGGGGCCAACGTCCTGACTTTC CASSFLASGANVLTF
TRBD2 NA TRBJ2-2 TRBV7-9 TGTGCCAGCAGCTCACTAGCGGGCGTTACCGGGGAGCTGTTTTTT CASSSLAGVTGELFF
NA NA TRBJ2-6 TRBV5-1 TGCGCCAGCAGCTACCCGGACGGATCTGGGGCCAACGTCCTGACTTTC CASSYPDGSGANVLTF
TRBD1 NA TRBJ2-2 TRBV11-2 TGTGCCAGCAGCTTGATGACAGGGAGAAACACCGGGGAGCTGTTTTTT CASSLMTGRNTGELFF
NA NA TRBJ2-7 TRBV6-1 TGTGCCGGTGGGAGAAGCTCCTACGAGCAGTACTTC CAGGRSSYEQYF
NA NA TRBJ2-1 TRBV27 TGTGCCAGCAGTTACAGGGCAAACTCCTACAATGAGCAGTTCTTC CASSYRANSYNEQFF
TRBD2 NA TRBJ2-7 TRBV5-5 TGTGCCAGCAGATGGGAGGGGCGACTAGCGGGACCCTGGATATCCTACGAGCAGTACTTC CASRWEGRLAGPWISYEQYF